This T cell receptor beta chain is drawn from a study of OX40 agonist ivuxolimab in advanced cancers. V was shortened by 4 bases and J by 8 bases, with 12 bases between the two germline ends. The CDR3 is made up of 13 amino acids. CDR1 and CDR2 (germline): SNHLY, FYNNEI. Remarks on this clone: The target antigen is unknown.

Produced via immunoSEQ multiplex PCR; TCRdb's table is partial and in-frame only. Here the sample spans about 58,000 clones, around 90% being singletons. Study-wide results and limits: The study observed clonal expansion of CD4+ and CD8+ blood T cells by week 6 at 0.1 to 3.0 mg/kg. Relative to CD4+ cells, CD8+ T cells on average had more expanded clones. Some nonresponders also had low normalized T-cell clonal expansion.

The origin of this receptor is an adult with an advanced solid tumor such as melanoma, head and neck, liver or kidney cancer. This specimen consisted of CD4+ or CD8+ T cells sorted from blood, obtained in a trial of the OX40 agonist ivuxolimab. V and J are TRBV2 and TRBJ2-1; maybe TRBD2 (6 bases). CDR3 in DNA: TGTGCCAGCAGTGCGGGCAGGGACTATGAGCAGTTCTTC. Protein product: CASSAGRDYEQFF. The full variable domain, in which reference TRBV2 and TRBJ2-1 provide the parts outside the CDR3, is EPEVTQTPSHQVTQMGQEVILRCVPISNHLYFYWYRQILGQKVEFLVSFYNNEISEKSEIFDDQFSVERPDGSNFTLKIRSTKLEDSAMYFCASSAGRDYEQFFGPGTRLTVL.